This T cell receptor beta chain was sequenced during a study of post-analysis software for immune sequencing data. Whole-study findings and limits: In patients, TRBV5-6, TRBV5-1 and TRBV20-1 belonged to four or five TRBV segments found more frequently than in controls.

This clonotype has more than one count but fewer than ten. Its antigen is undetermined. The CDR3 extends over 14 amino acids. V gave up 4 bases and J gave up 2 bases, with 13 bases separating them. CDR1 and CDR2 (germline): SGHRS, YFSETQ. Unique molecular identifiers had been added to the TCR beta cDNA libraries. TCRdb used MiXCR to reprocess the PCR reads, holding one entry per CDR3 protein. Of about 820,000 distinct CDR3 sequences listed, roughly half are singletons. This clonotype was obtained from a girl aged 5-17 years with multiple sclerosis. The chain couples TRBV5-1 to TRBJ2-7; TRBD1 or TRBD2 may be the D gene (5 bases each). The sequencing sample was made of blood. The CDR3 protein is CASSTRDVTYEQYF. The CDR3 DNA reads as TGCGCCAGCAGCACCCGGGACGTCACCTACGAGCAGTACTTC.